A single sample gave rise to the 18 T cell receptor beta chains below, sequenced in a study of identical twins. TCRdb fed the 5' RACE reads into MiXCR, producing one record per CDR3 protein. The sample lists 1.5 million to 2 million distinct CDR3 sequences; 25% to 35% were seen once. The sequenced material came from cord blood. The receptors were sampled from a newborn girl in good health.

This chain connects TRBV20-1 to TRBJ1-6, with D maybe TRBD1 (5 bases). The germline V gene encodes CDR1 DFQATT and CDR2 SNEGSKA (reference sequence). The V end was cut by 1 base, the J end by 9 bases, with 19 bases between. The CDR3 has 16 amino acids. The CDR3 DNA reads TGCAGTGCTAGAGGGGGGAGGGGACGTGTCGGTTCACCCCTCCACTTT. It specifies CSARGGRGRVGSPLHF.

The gene calls are TRBV7-2 and TRBJ1-2; D remains unclear. CDR3 length: 14 amino acids. Germline V gives CDR1 SGHTA, CDR2 FQGNSA. Trimming took off 1 base at V and 4 bases at J, with 10 bases between the two ends. The CDR3 reads CASSLVGSGYGYTF. The CDR3 DNA is TGTGCCAGCAGCTTAGTCGGATCGGGCTATGGCTACACCTTC. Using reference TRBV7-2 and TRBJ1-2 for the parts outside the CDR3, the full variable domain is GAGVSQSPSNKVTEKGKDVELRCDPISGHTALYWYRQSLGQGLEFLIYFQGNSAPDKSGLPSDRFSAERTGGSVSTLTIQRTQQEDSAVYLCASSLVGSGYGYTFGSGTRLTVV.

Concerning this clonotype: The junction departs from germline at one end; a sequencing error may be responsible. The chain has TRBV5-1 and TRBJ2-3; 9 bases agree with TRBD1. The germline V gene has CDR1 SGHRS and CDR2 YFSETQ. The CDR3 covers 15 residues. As DNA, the CDR3 is TGCGCCAGCAGCACCGGGACAGGGTTACCAGACACGCAGTATTTT. Its translation is CASSTGTGLPDTQYF.

This clonotype showed up just a few times. This chain joins TRBV7-9 and TRBJ2-5, with D perhaps TRBD2 (5 bases). V gave up 5 bases and J gave up 3 bases, with 13 bases separating them. The CDR3 length is 14 residues. The germline gives CDR1 SEHNR, CDR2 FQNEAQ (reference sequence). The CDR3, as DNA: TGTGCCAGCAGCCCCGGAGCGGCCAAAGAGACCCAGTACTTC. Translated, it gives CASSPGAAKETQYF. Complete variable domain (other parts from reference TRBV7-9 and TRBJ2-5): DTGVSQNPRHKITKRGQNVTFRCDPISEHNRLYWYRQTLGQGPEFLTYFQNEAQLEKSRLLSDRFSAERPKGSFSTLEIQRTEQGDSAMYLCASSPGAAKETQYFGPGTRLLVL.

V and J are TRBV6-5 and TRBJ1-5, with D tentatively TRBD1 (6 bases). The CDR3 length is 13 residues. The germline CDR1 and CDR2 sequences are MNHEY and SVGAGI. V dropped 5 bases and J dropped 5 bases, with 10 bases sitting between them. The CDR3 region is CASSEYRDQPQHF. The CDR3 DNA is TGTGCCAGCAGTGAGTACAGGGATCAGCCCCAGCATTTT.

In nucleotides, the CDR3 is TGTGCCAGCAGTGAAAGGGGGGCAACTAATGAAAAACTGTTTTTT. Protein sequence: CASSERGATNEKLFF. V usage is TRBV2 and J usage is TRBJ1-4; tentatively, D is TRBD1 (6 bases). Trimming took off 2 bases at V and 0 bases at J, with 7 bases between the two ends. CDR3 length: 15 residues. CDR1 SNHLY and CDR2 FYNNEI come from the germline V gene.

As regards this clonotype: At one end the junction does not follow the germline gene, possibly because of a read error. The chain links TRBV10-3 to TRBJ2-1; D possibly corresponds to TRBD1 (6 bases). The CDR3 runs 13 residues. Germline CDR1 is ENHRY and CDR2 is SYGVKD. In DNA form, the CDR3 reads TGTGCCATCACCGACAGGTCCTACAATGAGCAGTTATTC. Encoded protein: CAITDRSYNEQLF.

In this sample, this clonotype turned up a few times. This sequence joins TRBV25-1 and TRBJ2-3; 7 nucleotides match TRBD2. Per the germline V gene, CDR1 is MGHDK and CDR2 is SYGVNS. With V trimmed by 2 bases and J by 5 bases, 16 bases remained unmatched. This CDR3 contains 18 residues. The CDR3 sequence: CASSERATGTTPIDTQYF. The CDR3 nucleotides are TGTGCCAGCAGTGAAAGGGCCACCGGGACTACGCCCATAGATACGCAGTATTTT.

V and J are TRBV10-3 and TRBJ2-3; weak D call: TRBD2 (6 bases). The V and J ends lost 4 bases and 5 bases respectively, with 16 bases between them. The CDR3 has 15 residues. Germline assignment: CDR1 ENHRY and CDR2 SYGVKD. The DNA of the CDR3 is TGTGCCATCAGTGCCGGCAGGGCGGAGGGAGATACGCAGTATTTT. It specifies CAISAGRAEGDTQYF.

Many counts were recorded for this clonotype. The chain carries TRBV4-2 and TRBJ2-3; 14 bases are shared with TRBD2. This CDR3 contains 19 residues. CDR1 is LGHNA and CDR2 is YNFKEQ in the germline V gene. V lost 0 bases and J lost 2; bases outside the gene matches: 7. This CDR3 reads CASSQDMTSGGAHTDTQYF. The CDR3 bases are TGTGCCAGCAGCCAAGATATGACTAGCGGGGGGGCCCACACAGATACGCAGTATTTT.

The chain links TRBV20-1 to TRBJ2-3, with D possibly matching TRBD2 (6 bases). Germline assignment: CDR1 DFQATT and CDR2 SNEGSKA (reference sequence). V was shortened by 5 bases and J by 4 bases, with 19 bases between the two germline ends. The CDR3 runs to 15 residues. The CDR3 spells CSAPRRDSTPDTQYF. CDR3 nucleotides: TGCAGTGCTCCTCGGCGGGACTCTACCCCAGATACGCAGTATTTT.

This clonotype has only a few counts. The rearrangement links TRBV7-6 to TRBJ2-1; D unclear. Germline loops: CDR1 SGHVS, CDR2 FNYEAQ. V lost 4 bases and J lost 0, with 10 bases in between. This CDR3 region has 15 residues. The CDR3 nucleotides are TGTGCCAGCAGCTCCTTGGACCTCTCCTACAATGAGCAGTTCTTC. It is translated as CASSSLDLSYNEQFF.

This clonotype occurred many times. This may arise from a read error, as a much more abundant clone is one base away. The chain employs TRBV12-3 or TRBV12-4 and TRBJ2-7, with no clear D. This CDR3 is built from 13 residues. CDR3 region: CASSLEQSYEQYF. CDR3 sequence (DNA): TGCGCCAGCAGCTTGGAACAGTCCTACGAGCAGTACTTC.

The V gene is TRBV4-1, the J gene TRBJ2-1; 9 bases are a match to TRBD2. Trimming cost V 2 bases and J 10 bases; bases outside gene matches: 9. The CDR3 runs 15 residues. Germline V gives CDR1 MGHRA, CDR2 YSYEKL. This CDR3 reads CASSQLAGSSYEQFF. The CDR3 region has the DNA TGCGCCAGCAGCCAACTAGCGGGGTCCTCCTACGAGCAGTTCTTC.

This clonotype was detected once. The genes are TRBV5-1 and TRBJ2-3, with no clear D. V was clipped by 0 bases and J by 0 bases, with 8 bases between them. This CDR3 is 15 amino acids long. Germline V gene sequence: CDR1 SGHRS, CDR2 YFSETQ. For the CDR3, the DNA is TGCGCCAGCAGCTTGGGTTACAAAAGCACAGATACGCAGTATTTT. Its protein is CASSLGYKSTDTQYF.

The sample holds many counts of this clonotype. The chain employs TRBV29-1 and TRBJ2-1, with 8 bases that match TRBD2. Unmatched junction bases numbered 3, after V lost 0 bases and J lost 2 bases. In germline, CDR1 is SQVTM, CDR2 ANQGSEA. The CDR3 sequence is 15 residues long. CDR3 sequence: CSVEEGLVAYNEQFF. CDR3 nucleotide sequence: TGCAGCGTTGAAGAGGGACTAGTGGCCTACAATGAGCAGTTCTTC.

The chain joins TRBV3-1 to TRBJ2-7, with no clear D. The CDR3 extends over 15 amino acids. Germline V CDR1 and CDR2: LGHDT, YNNKEL (reference sequence). Between the trimmed V and J ends, which lost 0 bases and 0 bases, there was a span of 9 bases. Written as DNA, the CDR3 is TGTGCCAGCAGCCAAGACGTGATCAGCTCCTACGAGCAGTACTTC. Amino acids: CASSQDVISSYEQYF.

The chain employs TRBV6-1 and TRBJ2-5; D is possibly TRBD2 (5 bases). V was shortened by 11 bases and J by 1 base, with 11 bases between the two germline ends. In germline, CDR1 is MNHNS, CDR2 SASEGT. The CDR3 loop spans 12 amino acids. Here the CDR3 DNA reads TGTGCCGGCTCTCGGGGCCAAGAGACCCAGTACTTC. It translates to CAGSRGQETQYF.